This TCR beta chain was found in a study of cytomegalovirus exposure and HLA in healthy donors (dated by TCRdb to the late 2010s). Looking at the study overall: In an earlier analysis of several hundred of the donors, 276 Gb of sequence data and some 120 million unique TCR beta sequences from 180 million or so T cells were reported. Approximately 300 gigabases of sequencing data and around 85 million unique TCR sequences made up an early release that covered approximately 650 HLA-typed donors. Among the roughly 400 genotyped donors, about 83% belonged to the genetic ancestry cluster associated with self-reported Caucasian donors. The aim of the study was to test whether cataloging public T cell receptors could identify signatures of past pathogen exposure. The T cell repertoires of around 670 subjects were profiled by immunosequencing and related to cytomegalovirus serostatus. Besides the first cohort of around 700 subjects, a separate validation cohort made up of 120 or so different subjects was used. To predict cytomegalovirus infection status, the study brought together high-throughput TCR immunosequencing, statistical association of individual TCRs with disease status, and machine learning. In a later analysis, previously published TCR beta repertoires from hundreds of donors were re-analyzed and high-resolution HLA genotyping was added so that TCR occurrence patterns could be studied. In the later analysis, no new phenotypic data were used to find candidate immune exposures; instead, reliance was placed on TCR beta sequences and their occurrence across donors. To decide whether each TCR beta V gene segment behaved as functional or pseudogenic, an earlier analysis of approximately 600 of the donors relied on high-throughput TCR beta sequencing. Donor age, sex, ethnicity and CMV serostatus were compiled together with the repertoire data. A later genetic analysis used genome-wide SNP genotypes for about 60% of the roughly 700 donors, treating that subset as a discovery cohort. All discovery cohort repertoires had been generated using a single sequencing platform. HLA typing included class I and class II loci at four-digit resolution. Typing coverage differed by locus: A, B, C, DRB1 and DQB1 were typed in about 620-630 donors, DQA1 in roughly 510, DPA1 in approximately 600, and DPB1 in just under 490. A handful of DR-DQ haplotypes were handled as single units for association and clustering because linkage in the cohort was strong. Across some 400 genotyped donors of the cohort, an average of 235,054 unique TCR beta nucleotide sequences per donor were sequenced, and around 20% of those sequences were non-productive. Findings and caveats that apply to the study as a whole: Most CMV-associated TCR beta chains appeared to be HLA-restricted in a later analysis, and the HLA associations seemed to be driven largely by CMV exposure. According to a later analysis, parvovirus B19, influenza, CMV and Epstein-Barr virus appeared linked to several top co-occurrence clusters. When HLA alleles, especially DR and DQ, strongly co-occurred, TCR associations were difficult to assign to individual alleles. The authors suggested that the approach could potentially be extended to other disease states and immunological phenotypes. Most TCR sequences were seen in very few donors, while some public TCRs were found in many individuals. In a later analysis, the rate of TCR association differed among HLA loci, with DRB1 alleles having the most associated TCRs and HLA-C alleles having the fewest. Because HLA typing was unavailable for some donors at each locus, only the typed subset was used in association tests. In an earlier analysis of about 550 of the donors, most TCR beta V segments were observed in productive rearrangements about 90% or about 30% of the time, broadly matching IMGT annotations. Some IMGT-functional V segments, including TRBV6-2 and TRBV6-3, could not be told apart with the 87-base-pair reads, so those segments were excluded. Linkage disequilibrium might explain the correlated functional status among segregating V segments, but an unknown experimental factor could not be ruled out. In a later genetic analysis, a missense DCLRE1C variant was associated with V-gene and J-gene trimming of TCR beta chains, and the association was replicated in an independent cohort. The presence/absence analyses assumed that sequencing depth was roughly uniform across donors, and that assumption may not be true. A group of highly shared sequence variants was considered likely to be a technical artifact of the sequencing pipeline. In a later analysis, HLA-associated TCR beta chains were found to be more clonally expanded and to have lower generation probabilities than equally common non-associated chains. Compared with the 666-donor mean, donors in an Asian-associated ancestry cluster had fewer N-insertions in productive TCRs, according to a later genetic analysis. This cohort had only TCR beta chains sequenced, and the lack of alpha or paired-chain data limited which features could be detected. Over 15 rarely observed V segments, including chromosome 9 orphons, were excluded from the earlier analysis of approximately 500 of the donors because counts were too low. In vitro tests confirmed that a few of the cytomegalovirus-associated TCR beta chains recognize cytomegalovirus antigens. In the study, some 160 TCR beta chains were listed as associated with cytomegalovirus. In both the original and validation cohorts, the classifier was reported to diagnose cytomegalovirus status with high specificity and sensitivity. Immune exposure information for the cohort was limited to CMV serostatus. At a false discovery rate of 0.05, a later analysis linked 15,000 to 20,000 TCR beta sequences to specific HLA alleles. A further reported finding was that TCR beta sequences accurately predicted the HLA-A and HLA-B alleles for most subjects in the first cohort.

The cohort was made up of around 720 healthy bone marrow donors. At the time of sampling, every cohort member was nominally healthy, though immune exposures that went unrecorded were likely present. The donor was CMV seronegative and was included in the group of 352 seronegative cohort members. Every donor gave a peripheral blood sample, and the peripheral blood mononuclear cells from that sample were used for TCR beta sequencing. Genomic DNA extraction from the blood cell samples was performed with the Qiagen DNeasy Blood Extraction Kit. Note on this clone: This clone's antigen is unknown. There are no base qualities to consult, and no much larger clone falls within one base.

Trimming costs V 0 bases and J 8 bases, and their ends lie 16 bases apart. The CDR3 runs 15 residues from the cysteine to the phenylalanine. CDR3 DNA only is kept here, 45 bases in frame from base 1. From the germline V gene, CDR1 is LGHNT and CDR2 is FRNRAP. Libraries were built with the immunoSEQ multiplex PCR assay. A mixture of 60 forward primers for TCR Vbeta segments and 13 reverse primers for TCR Jbeta segments was used in the multiplex PCR. The CDR3 region of rearranged TCR beta genes was amplified from genomic DNA with a multiplex PCR assay. The Illumina HiSeq System was used to sequence the amplified TCR beta libraries as 87-base-pair reads. As for how the authors treated the data: In a later analysis, 80 million or so unique TCR beta chains were counted across the roughly 670 repertoires, and roughly 11 million of these chains were shared by at least two donors. A nearest-neighbor algorithm error-corrected the raw reads and collapsed the reads into unique sequences, merging closely related sequences to remove PCR and sequencing errors. CDR3 sequences were aligned to IMGT reference sequences to assign V, D and J gene segments. For a sequence to be retained, at least a six-nucleotide match to both a V gene segment and a J gene segment was required. Rearrangements were called productive when the CDR3 lacked stop codons and stayed in frame with V and J; all others were non-productive. Following IMGT convention, CDR3 was defined as the stretch from the second conserved V-encoded cysteine up to the conserved J-encoded phenylalanine. The earlier analysis of roughly 590 of the donors excluded sequences that lacked an unambiguous match to a single V gene segment. In an earlier analysis of 587 of the donors, V segments were called functional above 56.7% productive rearrangements and were called segregating when the between-donor standard deviation exceeded 5%. A statistical classification framework was built for diagnosing cytomegalovirus status from the catalog of TCR beta chain sequences. In a later analysis, V and J genes were assigned by comparing TCR nucleotide sequences against IMGT/GENE-DB human TR gene sequences. In a later analysis, CDR3 sequences and most-parsimonious VDJ recombination scenarios were assigned using the TCRdist pipeline. In a later analysis, each TCR beta chain was defined by its CDR3 amino acid sequence together with its V-gene family, and reads without a unique V-gene family were excluded. To address suspected cross-contamination and a sequencing artifact, a later analysis removed 592 highly shared, low-generation-probability nucleotide sequences. For each public chain, a later analysis derived a clonal expansion index from normalized ranks of inferred template counts within each repertoire. In a later analysis, generation probabilities were computed with a VDJ recombination model fitted to out-of-frame rearrangements, and the resulting probabilities were checked against IGoR. In a later analysis, TCR-TCR, TCR-HLA and TCR-CMV co-occurrence was scored with hypergeometric tests, and a repertoire-size bias correction was applied to TCR pairs. A later analysis estimated false discovery rates by permuting HLA or CMV assignments 20 times. In a later analysis, co-occurring TCRs were grouped using DBSCAN, and TCRdist sequence similarity was added for clustering within HLA-allele-positive subsets. For co-occurrence clustering, repertoires with fewer than 30,000 or more than 120,000 public chains were excluded, along with five repertoires with anomalous nucleotide sharing. This is the immuneACCESS table as TCRdb keeps it, with only in-frame sequences that have V and J called. A part of the clones is gone; compared with another copy, unresolved V genes explain less than half, and the rest is unexplained. V and J calls and clone size are given by that table; D and trimming were obtained from the DNA. The sample table shows around 180,000 clones, and about four fifths are seen once. Around 2% of the sample lies in the top ten.

The sample taken for sequencing was PBMCs. The chain employs TRBV12-5 and TRBJ1-1; D gene: possibly TRBD1, on 6 matching bases. This TCR was sampled from a man in his late teens or twenties in good health and CMV-seronegative. The CDR3 in this case is CASGLVTPGEREAFF. In nucleotide form, the sequence is TGTGCTAGTGGTTTGGTCACCCCAGGGGAGAGGGAAGCTTTCTTT.